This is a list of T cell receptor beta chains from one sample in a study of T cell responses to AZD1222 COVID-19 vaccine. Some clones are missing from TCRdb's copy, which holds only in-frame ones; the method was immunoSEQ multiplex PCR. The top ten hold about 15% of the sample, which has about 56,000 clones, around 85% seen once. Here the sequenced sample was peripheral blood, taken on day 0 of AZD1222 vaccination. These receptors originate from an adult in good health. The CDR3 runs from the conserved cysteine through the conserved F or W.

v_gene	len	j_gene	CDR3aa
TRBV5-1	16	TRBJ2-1	CASSSNAGHGMDEQFF
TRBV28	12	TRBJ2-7	CASSPPTYEQYF
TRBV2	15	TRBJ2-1	CANFRDRGPHNEQFF
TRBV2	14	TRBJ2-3	CASSDGGTTDTQYF
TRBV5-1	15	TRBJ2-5	CASSLAKGKEETQYF
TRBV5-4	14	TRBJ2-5	CASRQDRYEETQYF
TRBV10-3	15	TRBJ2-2	CATHGLAGITGELFF
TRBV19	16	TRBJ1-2	CASSNPGQGAIGGYTF
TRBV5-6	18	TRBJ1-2	CASSFPLWTAEANYGYTF
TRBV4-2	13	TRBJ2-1	CASSLGPFSEQFF
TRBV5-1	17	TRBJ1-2	CASSLALGGVINYGYTF
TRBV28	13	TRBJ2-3	CASSGGSTDTQYF
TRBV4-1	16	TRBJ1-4	CASSQGLRATEEKLFF
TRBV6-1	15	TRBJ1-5	CASSEASLAGVVRHF
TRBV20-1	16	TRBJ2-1	CSASVHSGRGIDEQFF
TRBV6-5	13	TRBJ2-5	CASSRTIQETQYF
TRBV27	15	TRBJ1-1	CASHKRDRGLGEAFF
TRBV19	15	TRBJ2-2	CASSITTGWAGELFF
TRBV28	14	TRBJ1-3	CASRHRTVGNTIYF
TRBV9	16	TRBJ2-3	CASSEHSATSTDTQYF
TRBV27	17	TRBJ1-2	CASSSSLGGRLDYGYTF
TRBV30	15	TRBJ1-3	CAWSTGNDRGNTIYF
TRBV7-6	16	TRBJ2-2	CASSYGTGRATGELFF
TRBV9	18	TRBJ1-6	CASSVGSRWDSYNSPLHF
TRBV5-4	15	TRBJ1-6	CASSFGSPPDSPLHF
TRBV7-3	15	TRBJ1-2	CASSPGQTDLIGYTF
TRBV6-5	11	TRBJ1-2	CAAAGGSGYTF
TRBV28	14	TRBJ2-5	CASIVGGPSGTQYF
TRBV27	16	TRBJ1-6	CASSLSPTGSNSPLHF
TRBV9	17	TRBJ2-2	CASSVPGTSGDTGELFF
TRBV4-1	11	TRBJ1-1	CASRQSAEAFF
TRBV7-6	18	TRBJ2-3	CASSLGQGAPTGTDTQYF
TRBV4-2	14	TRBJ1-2	CASSQVSGAKGYTF
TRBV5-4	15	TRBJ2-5	CASSPKGPGAETQYF
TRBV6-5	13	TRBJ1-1	CASSRVGDQEAFF
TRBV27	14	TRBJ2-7	CASSFSGGPYEQYF
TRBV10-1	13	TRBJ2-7	CASSVGQYYEQYF
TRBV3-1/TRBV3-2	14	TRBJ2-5	CASSQGYSQETQYF
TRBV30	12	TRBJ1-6	CAWREGNSPLHF
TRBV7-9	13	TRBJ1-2	CASSLPSGSGYTF